This T cell receptor beta chain was recovered during a study of T-cell reconstitution after alpha-beta-depleted transplantation in children. With 5 bases clipped from V and 1 base from J, the junction kept 8 bases outside the gene matches. The germline CDR1 and CDR2 sequences are SGHRS and YFSETQ. The CDR3 extends over 15 amino acids. Preparation of the TCRbeta library used unique molecular identifiers. TCRdb used MiXCR to reprocess the PCR reads, holding one entry per CDR3 protein. Of approximately 400,000 distinct CDR3 sequences in the sample, roughly 11% were seen once. The gene calls are TRBV5-1 and TRBJ1-1; 7 bases line up with TRBD1. The specimen comprised PBMCs from the stem cell graft donor, sampled from the stem cell graft. The source of this sequence is a human donor who donated a stem cell graft to a child with acute myeloid leukemia. CDR3: CASRTGNMRNTEAFF. The DNA for the CDR3 is TGCGCCAGCAGGACAGGGAATATGCGGAACACTGAAGCTTTCTTT.